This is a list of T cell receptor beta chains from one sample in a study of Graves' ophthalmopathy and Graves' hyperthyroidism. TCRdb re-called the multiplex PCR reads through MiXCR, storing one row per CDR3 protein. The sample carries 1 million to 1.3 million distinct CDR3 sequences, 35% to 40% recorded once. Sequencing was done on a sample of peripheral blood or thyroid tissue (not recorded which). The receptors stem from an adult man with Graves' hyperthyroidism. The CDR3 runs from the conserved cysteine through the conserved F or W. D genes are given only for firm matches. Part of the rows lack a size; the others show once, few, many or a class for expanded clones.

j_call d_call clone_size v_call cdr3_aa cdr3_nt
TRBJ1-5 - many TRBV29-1 CSVLPDSNQPQHF TGCAGCGTTCTTCCGGATAGCAATCAGCCCCAGCATTTT
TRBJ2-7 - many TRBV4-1 CASSQGRDSFYEQYF TGCGCCAGCAGCCAAGGACGGGACTCCTTCTACGAGCAGTACTTC
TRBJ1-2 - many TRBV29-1 CSVEWGGYGYTF TGCAGCGTTGAGTGGGGAGGGTATGGCTACACCTTC
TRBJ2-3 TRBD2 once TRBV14 CASSLPGLAADTQYF TGTGCCAGCAGCCTACCGGGACTAGCGGCAGATACGCAGTATTTT
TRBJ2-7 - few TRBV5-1 CASRGGTENSYEQYF TGCGCCAGCAGAGGGGGGACGGAGAACTCCTACGAGCAGTACTTC
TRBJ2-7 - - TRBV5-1 CASSLVEGTRLKYF TGCGCCAGCAGCTTGGTTGAGGGGACACGCCTCAAGTACTTC
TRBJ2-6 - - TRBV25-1 CASSQDWGSGANVPTF -
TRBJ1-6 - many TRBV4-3 CASSQGAGLGSPLHF TGCGCCAGCAGCCAAGGTGCAGGGCTGGGGTCACCCCTCCACTTT
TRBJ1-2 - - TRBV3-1 CASSQVLGGSGYTF TGTGCCAGCAGCCAAGTTTTGGGAGGGAGTGGCTACACCTTC
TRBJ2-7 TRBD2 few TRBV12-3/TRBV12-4 CASSLVRGRGNSYEQYF TGTGCCAGCAGTTTGGTGCGCGGGAGGGGAAACTCCTACGAGCAGTACTTC
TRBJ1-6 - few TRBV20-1 CSALGSATSPLHF TGCAGTGCCCTTGGCAGTGCTACTTCACCCCTCCACTTT
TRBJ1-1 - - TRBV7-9 CASSPATRIEAFF TGTGCCAGCAGCCCCGCCACCCGGATAGAAGCTTTCTTT
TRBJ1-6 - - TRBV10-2 CASSEDGSYNSPLHF TGCGCCAGCAGTGAGGACGGAAGCTATAATTCACCCCTCCACTTT
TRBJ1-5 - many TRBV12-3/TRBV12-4 CASSLGLRQPQHF TGTGCCAGCAGTTTAGGGCTCCGTCAGCCCCAGCATTTT
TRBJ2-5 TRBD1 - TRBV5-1 CASSAGQAEETQYF TGCGCCAGCAGCGCGGGACAGGCCGAAGAGACCCAGTACTTC
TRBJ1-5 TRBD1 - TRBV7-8 CASRPPFRDRGPLQPQHF TGTGCCAGCAGACCCCCTTTTCGGGACAGGGGGCCCCTTCAGCCCCAGCATTTT